The 32 T cell receptor beta chains below all came from one sample that was sequenced in a study of blood T cell repertoires in COVID-19. Clones were read by immunoSEQ multiplex PCR, and TCRdb kept only the in-frame ones, dropping some. The sample contains 70,000 to 100,000 clones, around 90% of which appear only once. Sequenced: peripheral blood. The receptors originated from a woman of 80 years or more with active or convalescent COVID-19.

CDR3 bases: TGTGCCAGCAGTTTGCCGGGACAGCATAATTCACCCCTCCACTTT. It is translated as CASSLPGQHNSPLHF. The chain combines TRBV28 with TRBJ1-6; the match to TRBD1 covers 7 bases. CDR3 size: 15 residues. V was clipped by 3 bases and J by 5 bases; unmatched bases: 4. Looked up from germline, CDR1 is MDHEN and CDR2 is SYDVKM.

The genes are TRBV6-5 and TRBJ1-5, with D tentatively TRBD1 (5 bases). Trimming shortened V by 6 bases and J by 4 bases, and 13 bases separated the two germline ends. The germline gives CDR1 MNHEY, CDR2 SVGAGI. The CDR3 is 14 amino acids. This chain's CDR3 is CASRSNAGNQPQHF. CDR3 coding DNA: TGTGCCAGCAGATCGAACGCAGGGAATCAGCCCCAGCATTTT.

The chain is built from TRBV5-1 and TRBJ2-7; D not certain. This CDR3 is 14 amino acids long. Germline V CDR1 and CDR2: SGHRS, YFSETQ. V was trimmed by 0 bases and J by 5 bases, leaving 12 bases between them. Here the CDR3 DNA reads TGCGCCAGCAGCTTGGAGTGGGCTGTCGACGAGCAGTACTTC. Amino acid sequence: CASSLEWAVDEQYF.

The rearrangement uses TRBV27 and TRBJ1-4; 9 nucleotides agree with TRBD1. The J segment lost 7 bases and the V segment lost 5 bases, leaving 5 bases of the junction unmatched. The length of the CDR3 is 14 residues. From germline, CDR1 is MNHEY and CDR2 SMNVEV (reference sequence). DNA for the CDR3: TGTGCCAGCAGTCTGGGACAGGGCGGTGAAAAACTGTTTTTT. Protein sequence: CASSLGQGGEKLFF.

The rearrangement uses TRBV19 and TRBJ2-5, with D tentatively TRBD2 (6 bases). V shed 9 bases and J shed 2 bases, with 13 bases lying between them. The V gene's germline CDR1 is LNHDA and CDR2 SQIVND (reference sequence). The CDR3 is 13 residues long. CDR3 nucleotide sequence: TGTGCCAGCGCGAGGAGGGCACAAGAGACCCAGTACTTC. Amino acid sequence: CASARRAQETQYF.

This clone has a single count. The chain carries TRBV18 and TRBJ1-2; perhaps TRBD1 as D (5 bases). CDR1 and CDR2 from the germline V gene are KGHSH and LQKENI. The CDR3 covers 16 residues. V was cut by 2 bases and J by 6 bases, with 19 bases left in between. The CDR3 DNA follows: TGTGCCAGCTCACCATTGATTCAGGGCCCTGGTCATGGCTACACCTTC. It codes for CASSPLIQGPGHGYTF.

This rearrangement joins TRBV5-4 to TRBJ2-6; D perhaps matches TRBD1 (5 bases). The V and J ends lost 0 bases and 0 bases respectively, with 13 bases between them. Germline V CDR1 and CDR2: SGHNT, YYREEE (reference sequence). This CDR3 spans 18 amino acids. The CDR3 nucleotides read TGTGCCAGCAGCTTGGTGACAGACCCTTTCTCTGGGGCCAACGTCCTGACTTTC. Its protein product is CASSLVTDPFSGANVLTF.

The CDR3 DNA follows: TGTGCCAGCTCACGTCCCGGGACTAGCGGGACTAGCTCCTACAATGAGCAGTTCTTC. This gives the protein CASSRPGTSGTSSYNEQFF. This chain joins TRBV18 and TRBJ2-1, with 13 nucleotides matching TRBD2. This CDR3 is built from 19 residues. Trimming at V came to 4 bases and at J to 0 bases, leaving 9 bases not matched to a gene. Germline values: CDR1 KGHSH, CDR2 LQKENI.

V usage is TRBV6-2 or TRBV6-3 and J usage is TRBJ1-2, with D perhaps matching TRBD1 (6 bases). Germline V gene data show CDR1 as MNHEY and CDR2 as SVGEGT. Trimming left V 5 bases short and J 8 bases short, with 15 bases between. The CDR3 is 13 amino acids. CDR3 coding DNA: TGTGCCAGCAGTCTCACAGGGTTAGGAGGCTACACCTTC. Amino acid sequence: CASSLTGLGGYTF.

This rearrangement joins TRBV28 to TRBJ2-1; 7 nucleotides match TRBD1. This CDR3 contains 16 residues. V lost 6 bases and J lost 3; bases outside the gene matches: 11. Per the germline V gene, CDR1 is MDHEN and CDR2 is SYDVKM. CDR3 nucleotide sequence: TGTGCCAGCAGCGAAGGGACAGTCGGGTTCTACAATGAGCAGTTCTTC. This encodes CASSEGTVGFYNEQFF.

CDR3 loop: CASSAGQIQETQYF. CDR3 coding DNA: TGTGCCAGCAGCGCCGGACAAATCCAAGAGACCCAGTACTTC. The V gene is TRBV9, the J gene TRBJ2-5, with a tentative D call TRBD1 (5 bases). V was cut by 3 bases and J by 1 base, with 10 bases left in between. Germline lookup yields CDR1 SGDLS and CDR2 YYNGEE. The CDR3 contains 14 residues.

The V and J genes are TRBV7-2 and TRBJ2-2, with TRBD2 identical over 8 bases. CDR3 length: 18 residues. CDR1 and CDR2 (germline): SGHTA, FQGNSA. J gave up 3 bases and V 3 bases, and 12 bases lay outside the gene matches. Here the CDR3 reads CASSLDLGLAGDTGELFF. CDR3 in DNA: TGTGCCAGCAGCTTGGACCTCGGACTAGCCGGGGACACCGGGGAGCTGTTTTTT. The full variable domain, in which reference TRBV7-2 and TRBJ2-2 provide the parts outside the CDR3, is GAGVSQSPSNKVTEKGKDVELRCDPISGHTALYWYRQSLGQGLEFLIYFQGNSAPDKSGLPSDRFSAERTGGSVSTLTIQRTQQEDSAVYLCASSLDLGLAGDTGELFFGEGSRLTVL.

The rearrangement uses TRBV11-2 and TRBJ1-5, with a tentative D call TRBD1 (6 bases). The V end lost 5 bases, the J end lost 6 bases, and 11 bases lay between the germline ends. The CDR3 spans 13 residues. Per the germline V gene, CDR1 is SGHAT and CDR2 is FQNNGV. The CDR3 sequence is CASSPQGAQPQHF. CDR3 DNA: TGTGCCAGCAGCCCACAGGGTGCTCAGCCCCAGCATTTT.

CDR3 nucleotide sequence: TGTGCCAGCAGTCCAGACAGGGGGCGCGAGCAGTACTTC. Translated, it gives CASSPDRGREQYF. The J gene is TRBJ2-7, the V gene TRBV7-2, with TRBD1 matching 10 bases. Germline CDR1 SGHTA, CDR2 FQGNSA. V was clipped by 6 bases and J by 6 bases; unmatched bases: 5. CDR3 length: 13 amino acids.

V usage is TRBV28 and J usage is TRBJ1-5; D is perhaps TRBD1 (5 bases). Trimming pared 2 bases from V and 11 bases from J, leaving 16 bases between. This CDR3 is built from 14 residues. The V gene's germline CDR1 is MDHEN and CDR2 SYDVKM. For the CDR3, the DNA is TGTGCCAGCAGTTTAGGGTACAGCGGGACGGCCCAGCATTTT. This gives the protein CASSLGYSGTAQHF.

The chain uses TRBV19 and TRBJ1-5; 7 bases agree with TRBD1. CDR1 and CDR2 (germline): LNHDA, SQIVND (reference sequence). V lost 3 bases and J lost 7; bases outside the gene matches: 6. The CDR3 is 14 residues long. The CDR3 reads CASSMDRYGQPQHF. The DNA of the CDR3 is TGTGCCAGTAGTATGGACAGGTATGGACAGCCCCAGCATTTT. Drawing the rest from reference TRBV19 and TRBJ1-5, the complete variable domain is DGGITQSPKYLFRKEGQNVTLSCEQNLNHDAMYWYRQDPGQGLRLIYYSQIVNDFQKGDIAEGYSVSREKKESFPLTVTSAQKNPTAFYLCASSMDRYGQPQHFGDGTRLSIL.

The J gene is TRBJ2-2, the V gene TRBV9, with TRBD2 identical over 11 bases. Germline V gene data show CDR1 as SGDLS and CDR2 as YYNGEE. This CDR3 region has 17 residues. With V trimmed by 0 bases and J by 1 base, 2 bases remained unmatched. CDR3 residues: CASSVDSGRGNTGELFF. The DNA for the CDR3 is TGTGCCAGCAGCGTAGATAGCGGGAGGGGGAACACCGGGGAGCTGTTTTTT.

This clone occurred a few times. This chain joins TRBV30 and TRBJ1-2, with D unclear. The CDR3 has 14 residues. The germline V and J ends were trimmed by 0 bases and 6 bases, with 14 bases remaining between them. Per germline, CDR1 GTSNPN and CDR2 SVGIG (reference sequence). The CDR3 loop reads CAWSVSSLSDGYTF. The CDR3 coding sequence is TGTGCCTGGAGTGTTAGTTCCTTATCGGATGGCTACACCTTC.

V usage is TRBV5-1 and J usage is TRBJ1-6; no firm D call. The V end was cut by 4 bases, the J end by 5 bases, with 10 bases between. CDR1 is SGHRS and CDR2 is YFSETQ in the germline V gene. The CDR3 sequence is 14 residues long. The CDR3, as DNA: TGCGCCAGCAGCCGGACTCTCGATAATTCACCCCTCCACTTT. Translated: CASSRTLDNSPLHF. Supplemented by reference TRBV5-1 and TRBJ1-6, the full variable domain reads KAGVTQTPRYLIKTRGQQVTLSCSPISGHRSVSWYQQTPGQGLQFLFEYFSETQRNKGNFPGRFSGRQFSNSRSEMNVSTLELGDSALYLCASSRTLDNSPLHFGNGTRLTVT.

This chain connects TRBV19 to TRBJ2-2; D might be TRBD2 (6 bases). The CDR3 sequence is 16 residues long. In germline, CDR1 is LNHDA, CDR2 SQIVND (reference sequence). The V end was cut by 9 bases, the J end by 3 bases, with 20 bases between. Here the CDR3 DNA reads TGTGCCAGGCTGATCGTCAGGCGGGGATACACCGGGGAGCTGTTTTTT. Protein product: CARLIVRRGYTGELFF.

This clone was seen only once. V usage is TRBV7-2 and J usage is TRBJ2-3; 12 bases map to TRBD2. Germline V gene sequence: CDR1 SGHTA, CDR2 FQGNSA. The CDR3 totals 18 residues. Trimming removed 1 base from V and 4 bases from J; junction bases left unmatched: 9. The CDR3 DNA is TGTGCCAGCAGCTTAGGGGGACTAGCGGGCCGCTCGTCAGATACGCAGTATTTT. This translates into CASSLGGLAGRSSDTQYF.

This chain joins TRBV4-1 and TRBJ2-3; 12 bases match TRBD1. The CDR3 has 18 residues. With V trimmed by 1 base and J by 6 bases, 11 bases remained unmatched. CDR1 and CDR2 (germline): MGHRA, YSYEKL. The CDR3 loop reads CASSQVPGQGAPRDTQYF. CDR3 nucleotide sequence: TGCGCCAGCAGCCAAGTCCCGGGACAGGGGGCCCCGAGGGATACGCAGTATTTT.

The chain combines TRBV6-5 with TRBJ2-7; the D is unclear. From germline, CDR1 is MNHEY and CDR2 SVGAGI. The length of the CDR3 is 14 residues. Trimming cost V 2 bases and J 2 bases, with 10 bases left between them. The CDR3 region has the DNA TGTGCCAGCAGTTACACAGCTTCTACCTACGAGCAGTACTTC. It is translated as CASSYTASTYEQYF.

This rearrangement joins TRBV27 to TRBJ2-3; 7 bases align to TRBD1. The CDR3 is made up of 14 amino acids. Germline CDR1 and CDR2: MNHEY and SMNVEV (reference sequence). V trimming: 2 bases; J trimming: 3 bases; junction bases outside the gene matches: 2. CDR3 sequence (DNA): TGTGCCAGCAGTTTAAAACAGGGGACAGATACGCAGTATTTT. This gives the protein CASSLKQGTDTQYF.

With regard to this clone: Other nucleotide sequences from this sample produce the same CDR3. The chain carries TRBV7-9 and TRBJ2-3; D gene uncertain. V shed 5 bases and J shed 0 bases, with 3 bases lying between them. The germline CDR1 and CDR2 sequences are SEHNR and FQNEAQ (reference sequence). The CDR3 sequence is 12 residues long. CDR3: CASSPSTDTQYF. The CDR3 DNA reads as TGTGCCAGCAGCCCGAGCACAGATACGCAGTATTTT.

This chain joins TRBV9 and TRBJ1-3; D call uncertain. Germline lookup yields CDR1 SGDLS and CDR2 YYNGEE. The V end was cut by 4 bases, the J end by 0 bases, with 8 bases between. The CDR3 runs 14 residues. The CDR3 coding sequence is TGTGCCAGCAGCATACAGAGCTCTGGAAACACCATATATTTT. Amino acid sequence: CASSIQSSGNTIYF.

This clone was observed a single time. The rearrangement joins TRBV6-5 to TRBJ2-1; 11 bases align to TRBD2. The CDR3 has 14 residues. In germline, CDR1 is MNHEY, CDR2 SVGAGI. Unmatched junction bases numbered 5, after V lost 6 bases and J lost 7 bases. The chain's CDR3 is CASRPGLAVNEQFF. The CDR3 DNA reads TGTGCCAGCAGACCGGGACTAGCGGTAAATGAGCAGTTCTTC.

The rearrangement links TRBV10-3 to TRBJ2-7, with D tentatively TRBD2 (6 bases). The CDR3 contains 14 residues. V was trimmed by 2 bases and J by 6 bases, leaving 14 bases between them. Germline V lookup: CDR1 ENHRY, CDR2 SYGVKD. In nucleotides, the CDR3 is TGTGCCATCAGTGAGGGGAGGAGGGGTGGCGAGCAGTACTTC. Translating gives CAISEGRRGGEQYF.

This chain connects TRBV14 to TRBJ1-1; 8 bases are shared with TRBD1. CDR3 length equals 15 residues. Germline values: CDR1 SGHDN, CDR2 FVKESK. The V gene end was trimmed by 3 bases and the J gene end by 4 bases; junction bases not matched to a gene: 7. CDR3 bases: TGTGCCAGCAGCCACCGTGGACAGGGCGGCACTGAAGCTTTCTTT. Amino acids: CASSHRGQGGTEAFF.

The V gene is TRBV5-1, the J gene TRBJ1-2; 11 bases align to TRBD1. CDR3 length equals 14 residues. The germline V gene has CDR1 SGHRS and CDR2 YFSETQ. V lost 3 bases and J lost 3; bases outside the gene matches: 1. In DNA, the CDR3 is TGCGCCAGCAGCTGGACAGGGGGCGACTATGGCTACACCTTC. As protein: CASSWTGGDYGYTF. Combining the CDR3 with reference TRBV5-1 and TRBJ1-2 gives the whole variable domain KAGVTQTPRYLIKTRGQQVTLSCSPISGHRSVSWYQQTPGQGLQFLFEYFSETQRNKGNFPGRFSGRQFSNSRSEMNVSTLELGDSALYLCASSWTGGDYGYTFGSGTRLTVV.

This chain joins TRBV2 and TRBJ1-1, with D uncertain. The CDR3 contains 14 residues. With 9 bases removed from V and 6 bases from J, the gap between germline ends came to 20 bases. Germline lookup yields CDR1 SNHLY and CDR2 FYNNEI. This CDR3 reads CASPGGLGDSEAFF. As DNA, the CDR3 is TGTGCCAGTCCTGGCGGACTCGGTGACTCTGAAGCTTTCTTT.

CDR3 loop: CASSLDIAYEQYF. The CDR3 coding sequence is TGTGCCAGCAGCTTAGATATCGCCTACGAGCAGTACTTC. V and J are TRBV11-2 and TRBJ2-7; no firm D call. This CDR3 has 13 amino acids. Germline assignment: CDR1 SGHAT and CDR2 FQNNGV. V was trimmed by 0 bases and J by 2 bases, leaving 5 bases between them.